The entry below describes one TCR beta chain. The antigen is not known. PCR primers comprised 60 Vbeta and 13 Jbeta primers. Repertoires were generated with immunoSEQ multiplex PCR, while TCRdb's copy carries only in-frame clones and drops some. The table has about 150,000 clones, less than 85% seen once; the top ten hold under 8%. The source of the sample is a study of cytomegalovirus exposure and HLA in healthy donors. This CDR3 has 14 amino acids. Trimming took off 5 bases at V and 2 bases at J, with 13 bases between the two ends. Germline-derived CDR1 and CDR2 are SEHNR and FQNEAQ (reference sequence). Study observations and caveats: Serostatus for CMV was the only available immune exposure information. Most of the TCR beta V segments (in an earlier analysis) were productive either about 87% or about 30% of the time.

Sequenced input: PBMCs. The chain is built from TRBV7-9 and TRBJ2-7; perhaps TRBD1 as D (5 bases). The receptor's source is a woman in her 50s in good health and CMV-seropositive. CDR3 in DNA: TGTGCCAGCAGCCCCCCCCTAGGGGCCTACGAGCAGTACTTC. It specifies CASSPPLGAYEQYF.